These T cell receptor beta chains were read from a single sample in a study of blood T cell repertoires in COVID-19. Profiled with immunoSEQ multiplex PCR; TCRdb holds only in-frame clones, not every one. The repertoire holds about 210,000 clones, around four fifths seen once, with roughly 7.6% in the top ten. The sample taken for sequencing was peripheral blood. Receptors originate from a woman in her forties or fifties with active or convalescent COVID-19. The conserved cysteine and the conserved F or W are not part of the CDR3 here.

j_call | v_call | cdr3_length | cdr3_aa
TRBJ1-1 | TRBV6-5 | 13 | ASTRQGQGITEAF
TRBJ2-3 | TRBV27 | 12 | ASSDGVGAGTQY
TRBJ2-3 | TRBV7-9 | 12 | ASSVSGERDTQY
TRBJ1-1 | TRBV6-5 | 13 | ASSPSTGRDTEAF
TRBJ2-3 | TRBV11-2 | 13 | ASSLVSGITDTQY
TRBJ1-5 | TRBV6-5 | 13 | ASSPAGISNQPQH
TRBJ1-3 | TRBV6-5 | 12 | ASSRTKSGNTIY
TRBJ2-5 | TRBV29-1 | 13 | SVGTGTVGKETQY
TRBJ1-1 | TRBV7-9 | 13 | ASSSPRGENTEAF
TRBJ1-2 | TRBV5-1 | 12 | ASSLYGTGDGYT
TRBJ1-1 | TRBV7-2 | 13 | ASSLRRLMNTEAF